These T cell receptor beta chains were read from a single sample in a study of T cell repertoires in cytomegalovirus infection. TCRdb analysed the reads with MiXCR anew, one entry per CDR3 protein. The table includes a few hundred thousand distinct CDR3 sequences, almost 40% detected once. Antigens for these TCRs are unknown. The sequencing here drew on cultured PBMCs, taken from culture after CMV antigen stimulation. All receptors come from a human donor in good health (CMV status not recorded). Some clones in this sample may be carry-over from other donors' samples. Each CDR3 is given with its conserved first and last residue. Fields, in order: D gene, J gene, clone size, V gene, CDR3 protein, CDR3 DNA. The D gene is left open where the match is weak. Not every row has a clone size; where given, it reads once, few, many or a size class.

>TRBD2|TRBJ2-1|few|TRBV7-2
CASKRGGAIYNEQFF
TGTGCCAGCAAACGCGGGGGGGCGATATACAATGAGCAGTTCTTC
>NA|TRBJ2-1|few|TRBV7-2
CASRKQAYRDEQFF
TGTGCCAGCAGGAAACAGGCCTACAGGGATGAGCAGTTCTTC
>TRBD1|TRBJ1-1|NA|TRBV18
CASSPAGQGPEAFF
TGTGCCAGCTCCCCCGCGGGACAGGGTCCTGAAGCTTTCTTT
>NA|TRBJ2-3|NA|TRBV18
CASSPTGTISTDTQYF
TGTGCCAGCTCACCGACCGGGACAATAAGCACAGATACGCAGTATTTT
>TRBD1|TRBJ1-4|many|TRBV7-2
CASSSGQGDEKLFF
TGTGCCAGCAGCTCGGGACAGGGCGATGAAAAACTGTTTTTT
>NA|TRBJ2-6|NA|TRBV5-4
CASSLATGRVNPGANVLTF
TGTGCCAGCAGCTTGGCCACGGGACGGGTGAACCCTGGGGCCAACGTCCTGACTTTC
>NA|TRBJ2-7|NA|TRBV15
CATSSEGYEQYF
TGTGCCACCAGCAGTGAGGGCTACGAGCAGTACTTC
>NA|TRBJ1-2|NA|TRBV12-3/TRBV12-4
CASTIGTTNYGYTF
TGTGCCAGCACCATAGGCACAACTAACTATGGCTACACCTTC
>TRBD1|TRBJ1-5|few|TRBV2
CASSDRRTGRNQPQHF
TGTGCCAGCAGTGATCGTAGGACAGGGAGAAATCAGCCCCAGCATTTT
>NA|TRBJ2-1|few|TRBV10-3
CAIGEAYNEQFF
TGTGCCATTGGAGAGGCCTACAATGAGCAGTTCTTC
>NA|TRBJ2-3|few|TRBV7-2
CASSLVGHTQYF
TGTGCCAGCAGCTTAGTTGGGCATACGCAGTATTTT
>NA|TRBJ2-2|NA|TRBV7-8
CASSPAASANTGELFF
TGTGCCAGCAGCCCGGCCGCTAGCGCAAACACCGGGGAGCTGTTTTTT
>NA|TRBJ1-2|few|TRBV20-1
CSAFGGANYGYTF
TGCAGTGCTTTTGGGGGAGCTAACTATGGCTACACCTTC
>TRBD2|TRBJ2-1|NA|TRBV7-2
CASSPGLGISEQFF
TGTGCCAGCAGCCCCGGACTAGGAATCAGTGAGCAGTTCTTC
>TRBD1|TRBJ1-3|NA|TRBV12-3/TRBV12-4
CASNTGEATSGNTIYF
TGTGCCAGCAATACAGGGGAAGCCACCTCTGGAAACACCATATATTTT
>NA|TRBJ2-3|NA|TRBV29-1
CSVLGGSTDTQYF
TGCAGCGTTCTCGGCGGAAGCACAGATACGCAGTATTTT
>TRBD2|TRBJ2-7|few|TRBV6-2/TRBV6-3
CASREAGDGIIEQYF
TGTGCCAGCAGGGAAGCGGGAGATGGGATTATTGAGCAGTACTTC
>TRBD1|TRBJ2-7|few|TRBV7-6
CASSTRDRASLEQYF
TGTGCCAGCAGCACCCGGGACAGGGCATCCCTCGAGCAGTACTTC
>NA|TRBJ2-7|NA|TRBV27
CASSWKAAGYEQYF
TGTGCCAGCAGTTGGAAGGCAGCTGGCTACGAGCAGTACTTC
>NA|TRBJ2-7|NA|TRBV7-9
CASSLALSLEQYF
TGTGCCAGCAGCTTAGCCCTATCCTTAGAGCAGTACTTC
>TRBD1|TRBJ1-3|NA|TRBV7-2
CASSSHRGSGNTIYF
TGTGCCAGCAGCTCCCACAGGGGTTCGGGAAACACCATATATTTT
>TRBD1|TRBJ1-5|NA|TRBV12-3/TRBV12-4
CASRRTGTGGNQPQHF
TGTGCCAGCAGGAGAACCGGGACAGGGGGCAATCAGCCCCAGCATTTT
>NA|TRBJ2-3|NA|TRBV6-8
CASSYSGVATDTQYF
TGTGCCAGCAGTTACTCGGGGGTAGCAACAGATACGCAGTATTTT